The rows below give T cell receptor beta chains drawn from one sample of a study of T cells in Graves' hyperthyroidism and ophthalmopathy. TCRdb re-called the multiplex PCR reads through MiXCR, storing one row per CDR3 protein. The sample has 500,000 to 650,000 distinct CDR3 sequences, about 20% seen once. Specimen: blood. The receptor source for this set is a man aged 35-49 years with Graves' ophthalmopathy. Each CDR3 is given with its conserved first and last residue. The order of the fields is D gene, V gene, J gene, clone size, CDR3 DNA, CDR3 protein. A D gene is named only where the DNA matches it firmly. The size entry is marked missing in some rows and otherwise reads once, few, many or a size class.

-	TRBV2	TRBJ2-5	many	TGTGCCAGCCTAAGAGTAGGGAGGGAGACCCAGTACTTC	CASLRVGRETQYF
TRBD1	TRBV29-1	TRBJ2-7	many	TGCAGCGTTGGGCAGGGGGCGGGAGAGCAGTACTTC	CSVGQGAGEQYF
TRBD2	TRBV6-1	TRBJ2-5	-	TGTGCCAGCAGTATACTAGCGGGCCAACAAGAGACCCAGTACTTC	CASSILAGQQETQYF
TRBD2	TRBV10-3	TRBJ2-7	many	TGTGCCATCAGAACATCCGGGACTAGCGGTGAGCAGTACTTC	CAIRTSGTSGEQYF
-	TRBV5-1	TRBJ2-5	few	TGCGCCAGCAGCTTGGGACCGGGAGCGGCTGAGACCCAGTACTTC	CASSLGPGAAETQYF
-	TRBV7-9	TRBJ2-3	-	TGTGCCAGCAGGTCCCGAAGGGAAGATACGCAGTATTTT	CASRSRREDTQYF
TRBD2	TRBV28	TRBJ2-3	many	TGTGCCAGCAGTTCCTTGGGACTAGCGGGAGAGAGGGGCACAGATACGCAGTATTTT	CASSSLGLAGERGTDTQYF
TRBD1	TRBV2	TRBJ1-4	-	TGTGCCAGCAGGCAGGGGGCGGCTAGGAAACTGTTTTTT	CASRQGAARKLFF
TRBD2	TRBV19	TRBJ2-1	-	TGTGCCAGTAGTATTCCAGACAGCGGGAGCACCGAGTACAATGAGCAGTTCTTC	CASSIPDSGSTEYNEQFF
-	TRBV9	TRBJ2-7	few	TGTGCCAGCAGCGTAGGGCTAGTTCACGAGCAGTACTTC	CASSVGLVHEQYF
TRBD1	TRBV28	TRBJ2-2	few	TGTGCCAGCAGGGCAGGGGGCAACACCGGGGAGCTGTTTTTT	CASRAGGNTGELFF
TRBD2	TRBV10-3	TRBJ2-7	few	TGTGCCATCAGGGGAGGGACGGACTACGAGCAGTACTTC	CAIRGGTDYEQYF
-	TRBV19	TRBJ2-1	-	TGTGCCAGTACGACAGGGGCGGGGGTCGGGCAGTTCTTC	CASTTGAGVGQFF
-	TRBV2	TRBJ2-2	few	TGTGCCAGCAGTGCATACACCGGGGAGCTGTTTTTT	CASSAYTGELFF
-	TRBV28	TRBJ1-5	few	TGTGCCAGCAGTTTACCACAGTACAGGGATGGGCATCAGCCCCAGCATTTT	CASSLPQYRDGHQPQHF
TRBD1	TRBV20-1	TRBJ1-2	few	TGCAGTGTCCCGGACAGGGGATACTATGGCTACACCTTC	CSVPDRGYYGYTF
TRBD1	TRBV6-5	TRBJ2-5	few	TGTGCCAGCAGTTCGAGGACAGGGCTGGAGACCCAGTACTTC	CASSSRTGLETQYF
-	TRBV27	TRBJ2-1	many	TGTGCCAGCAGTTTGCAGAAACGGGACCGACACAATGAGCAGTTCTTC	CASSLQKRDRHNEQFF
TRBD2	TRBV7-9	TRBJ2-3	few	TGTGCCAGCAGCTCGACTAGCATTAGAACAGATACGCAGTATTTT	CASSSTSIRTDTQYF
TRBD2	TRBV7-9	TRBJ2-1	many	TGTGCCAGCATCGGAGGGGCGGGAGAGTACAATGAGCAGTTCTTC	CASIGGAGEYNEQFF
-	TRBV4-2	TRBJ1-4	-	TGTGCCAGCAGCCAAGGAGTTCAGGGTGAAAAACTGTTTTTT	CASSQGVQGEKLFF
-	TRBV14	TRBJ2-1	once	TGTGCCAGCAGTTCCGACAGCCAATACAATGAGCAGTTCTTC	CASSSDSQYNEQFF
-	TRBV28	TRBJ1-6	-	TGTGCCACCATGGGGGACCCGACCTGGGATTCACCCCTCCACTTT	CATMGDPTWDSPLHF
TRBD2	TRBV12-3/TRBV12-4	TRBJ2-3	many	TGTGCCAGCAGTTCCGCGCGGGGGGATACGCAGTATTTT	CASSSARGDTQYF
-	TRBV29-1	TRBJ2-2	few	TGCAGCCCCACTCACCGGACCGGGGAGCTGTTTTTT	CSPTHRTGELFF
-	TRBV4-1	TRBJ1-6	many	TGCGCCAGCAGCCAAGTAGACATGGGTTTCTATAATTCACCCCTCCACTTT	CASSQVDMGFYNSPLHF
-	TRBV30	TRBJ1-1	few	TGTGCCTGGAGTGTACAGAGGAACACTGAAGCTTTCTTT	CAWSVQRNTEAFF
-	TRBV15	TRBJ2-3	-	TGTGCCACCAGCAGAGAGGTGCCGTGGGGAGTCACAGATACGCAGTATTTT	CATSREVPWGVTDTQYF
-	TRBV12-3/TRBV12-4	TRBJ1-5	-	TGTGCCAGCAGTCCCCTCTATGTGGGGCAGCCCCAGCATTTT	CASSPLYVGQPQHF
TRBD1	TRBV6-2/TRBV6-3	TRBJ1-1	-	TGTGCCAGCAGTTACCAGGGGGCGATTACTGAAGCTTTCTTT	CASSYQGAITEAFF
-	TRBV7-9	TRBJ1-2	few	TGTGCCAGCAGCTTAGGCGGGGGGATCTACACCTTC	CASSLGGGIYTF
TRBD2	TRBV4-2	TRBJ2-7	few	TGTGCCAGCAGCCATCACGGGACTAGCGGCTCCTACGAGCAGTACTTC	CASSHHGTSGSYEQYF
TRBD2	TRBV11-2	TRBJ2-1	-	TGTGCCGGCACGCGGGGGGGTAATGAGCAGTTCTTC	CAGTRGGNEQFF
-	TRBV15	TRBJ2-1	-	TGTGCCACCAGCAGAGATCCCCTTGAGTCGAACAATGAGCAGTTCTTC	CATSRDPLESNNEQFF
TRBD1	TRBV18	TRBJ1-5	many	TGTGCCAGCTCAGGAGACAGGGGATTAAATCAGCCCCAGCATTTT	CASSGDRGLNQPQHF
TRBD1	TRBV6-1	TRBJ1-2	-	TGTGCCAGCAGCCCAACAGGGGCCATCTCACACTATGGCTACACCTTC	CASSPTGAISHYGYTF
-	TRBV20-1	TRBJ1-3	-	TGCAGTGCTAGGTTCTCTGGAAACACCATATATTTT	CSARFSGNTIYF
-	TRBV12-5	TRBJ2-7	many	TGTGCTAGTGGTTTCTCCCTAGCTTCCGAGCAGTACTTC	CASGFSLASEQYF
TRBD2	TRBV4-2	TRBJ2-1	-	TGTGCCAGCAGCCAAGATGCGGCGGGGGGTTTTCAGTACAATGAGCAGTTCTTC	CASSQDAAGGFQYNEQFF